The 20 T cell receptor beta chains in this list originate from one sample, sequenced in a study of CD8 T cells in Susac syndrome. Reverse transcription of roughly 0.5 to 1 ug RNA used random hexamers. TCRdb re-derived calls from the immunoSEQ multiplex PCR reads in MiXCR, one entry per CDR3 protein. The sample holds 150,000 or so distinct CDR3 sequences, over 85% seen once. Sequencing was done on a sample of CD8+ T cells from PBMCs. These receptors were collected from a human donor with multiple sclerosis.

The count of this clonotype is one. The genes are TRBV20-1 and TRBJ1-4; D is undetermined. Germline CDR1 reads DFQATT; CDR2 reads SNEGSKA (reference sequence). The CDR3 consists of 11 residues. The germline V and J ends were trimmed by 6 bases and 6 bases, with 8 bases remaining between them. As DNA, the CDR3 is TGCAGTGCCCAAGAACATGAAAAACTGTTTTTT. Encoded protein: CSAQEHEKLFF.

The rearrangement links TRBV20-1 to TRBJ2-7, with TRBD1 identical over 9 bases. After removal of 5 bases from V and 5 bases from J, the junction contained 7 bases not matched to a gene. The V gene's germline CDR1 is DFQATT and CDR2 SNEGSKA (reference sequence). The CDR3 is made up of 13 amino acids. This chain's CDR3 is CSAETGGGHEQYF. In DNA, the CDR3 is TGCAGTGCTGAGACAGGGGGGGGACACGAGCAGTACTTC.

The table lists this clonotype with a few counts. The chain joins TRBV7-6 to TRBJ2-1; 7 bases line up with TRBD1. The CDR3 extends over 14 amino acids. The trim removed 0 bases at V and 7 bases at J, leaving 3 bases unmatched. CDR1 is SGHVS, CDR2 FNYEAQ, per germline. The CDR3: CASSLAAGGNEQFF. CDR3 nucleotides: TGTGCCAGCAGCTTAGCAGCAGGGGGAAATGAGCAGTTCTTC. Filled out from reference TRBV7-6 and TRBJ2-1, the complete variable domain reads GAGVSQSPRYKVTKRGQDVALRCDPISGHVSLYWYRQALGQGPEFLTYFNYEAQQDKSGLPNDRFSAERPEGSISTLTIQRTEQRDSAMYRCASSLAAGGNEQFFGPGTRLTVL.

This rearrangement joins TRBV29-1 to TRBJ2-7, with D hard to call. This CDR3 spans 14 amino acids. The V end was cut by 4 bases, the J end by 0 bases, with 13 bases between. Germline V lookup: CDR1 SQVTM, CDR2 ANQGSEA. CDR3 protein: CSVVAGFGSYEQYF. In DNA, the CDR3 is TGCAGCGTTGTTGCAGGTTTCGGCTCCTACGAGCAGTACTTC.

V usage is TRBV20-1 and J usage is TRBJ2-5, with TRBD2 matching 8 bases. The CDR3 loop spans 16 amino acids. Trimming at V came to 2 bases and at J to 5 bases, leaving 13 bases not matched to a gene. The germline V gene has CDR1 DFQATT and CDR2 SNEGSKA (reference sequence). CDR3 bases: TGCAGTGCTAGAAGGTCTGGCGGGGGGCGAGGGGAGACCCAGTACTTC. This sequence encodes CSARRSGGGRGETQYF.

J is TRBJ2-3 and V is TRBV28, with D possibly matching TRBD2 (5 bases). The CDR3 covers 14 residues. Germline V gene sequence: CDR1 MDHEN, CDR2 SYDVKM. Trimming cost V 2 bases and J 4 bases, with 10 bases left between them. The CDR3 bases are TGTGCCAGCAGTTTAACGGGAAGTGCAGATACGCAGTATTTT. Translation: CASSLTGSADTQYF.

The chain recombines TRBV4-1 with TRBJ1-4; tentatively, D is TRBD1 (6 bases). Germline lookup yields CDR1 MGHRA and CDR2 YSYEKL. Trimming cost V 5 bases and J 6 bases, with 10 bases left between them. CDR3 length: 13 amino acids. CDR3 nucleotides: TGCGCCAGCAGCGTGGCAGGGGATGAAAAACTGTTTTTT. It is translated as CASSVAGDEKLFF.

This clonotype showed up just once. The chain recombines TRBV5-1 with TRBJ2-5, with D possibly TRBD1 on 6 matching bases. V lost 6 bases and J lost 5, with 17 bases in between. Germline V gene data show CDR1 as SGHRS and CDR2 as YFSETQ. The CDR3 runs 14 residues. CDR3 DNA: TGCGCCAGCATTCTCACAGGGCGGAAGGAGACCCAGTACTTC. Translation: CASILTGRKETQYF.

This chain joins TRBV28 and TRBJ1-5; D gene unclear. This CDR3 spans 14 amino acids. V gave up 6 bases and J gave up 2 bases, with 11 bases separating them. From germline, CDR1 is MDHEN and CDR2 SYDVKM. CDR3 DNA: TGTGCCAGCAGCCAGCCCTATGGCAATCAGCCCCAGCATTTT. It is translated as CASSQPYGNQPQHF.

This sequence joins TRBV29-1 and TRBJ2-2; D is uncertain. V was clipped by 1 base and J by 3 bases, with 6 bases between them. The CDR3 has 13 amino acids. Germline V gene sequence: CDR1 SQVTM, CDR2 ANQGSEA. Written as DNA, the CDR3 is TGCAGCGTTGAAGGGGTGTACACCGGGGAGCTGTTTTTT. This translates into CSVEGVYTGELFF.

The chain carries TRBV19 and TRBJ2-1, with 10 bases identical to TRBD2. The CDR3 totals 14 residues. Germline-derived CDR1 and CDR2 are LNHDA and SQIVND (reference sequence). The trim removed 5 bases at V and 9 bases at J, leaving 7 bases unmatched. Here the CDR3 DNA reads TGTGCCAGTAGTGACAGCGGGGGGGCCGGTGAGCAGTTCTTC. Residues: CASSDSGGAGEQFF. Complete variable domain (other parts from reference TRBV19 and TRBJ2-1): DGGITQSPKYLFRKEGQNVTLSCEQNLNHDAMYWYRQDPGQGLRLIYYSQIVNDFQKGDIAEGYSVSREKKESFPLTVTSAQKNPTAFYLCASSDSGGAGEQFFGPGTRLTVL.

The CDR3 nucleotides read TGTGCCAGCAGCCCTCGGACTAGCGGATCCACAGATACGCAGTATTTT. Translated, it gives CASSPRTSGSTDTQYF. V gene TRBV7-9 combines with J gene TRBJ2-3; the match to TRBD2 covers 10 bases. The trim removed 5 bases at V and 2 bases at J, leaving 7 bases unmatched. CDR1 is SEHNR, CDR2 FQNEAQ, per germline (reference sequence). The CDR3 runs 16 residues.

V and J are TRBV14 and TRBJ2-1; either TRBD1 or TRBD2 may supply D (6 bases each). The CDR3 spans 17 residues. Germline loops: CDR1 SGHDN, CDR2 FVKESK. V was shortened by 1 base and J by 3 bases, with 16 bases between the two germline ends. The DNA for the CDR3 is TGTGCCAGCAGCCAAGTTCGAGTGGGGGGCCTCTACAATGAGCAGTTCTTC. It is translated as CASSQVRVGGLYNEQFF. The variable domain in full, with the rest retrieved from reference TRBV14 and TRBJ2-1, is EAGVTQFPSHSVIEKGQTVTLRCDPISGHDNLYWYRRVMGKEIKFLLHFVKESKQDESGMPNNRFLAERTGGTYSTLKVQPAELEDSGVYFCASSQVRVGGLYNEQFFGPGTRLTVL.

The CDR3 bases are TGTGCCAGCAGCTTAACTAGCGGGCCTGGAGGGACCCAGTACTTC. Its protein product is CASSLTSGPGGTQYF. The rearrangement joins TRBV7-9 to TRBJ2-5; TRBD2 matches 9 bases. V dropped 2 bases and J dropped 7; count of bases not matched to a gene: 8. Germline V CDR1 and CDR2: SEHNR, FQNEAQ (reference sequence). This CDR3 has 15 amino acids.

This clonotype was observed a single time. The rearrangement uses TRBV7-9 and TRBJ2-5; D perhaps matches TRBD1 (5 bases). CDR3 length equals 14 residues. The germline V gene has CDR1 SEHNR and CDR2 FQNEAQ (reference sequence). V was pared by 2 bases and J by 1 base, with 8 bases between. CDR3 amino acids: CASSLTTVQETQYF. In DNA, the CDR3 is TGTGCCAGCAGCTTAACGACAGTCCAAGAGACCCAGTACTTC.

The chain recombines TRBV4-3 with TRBJ2-7; 7 bases match TRBD1. The length of the CDR3 is 15 residues. Germline CDR1 LGHNA, CDR2 YSLEER. J was trimmed by 2 bases and V by 1 base; bases with no gene match: 5. The chain's CDR3 is CASSQGTGFTYEQYF. Written as DNA, the CDR3 is TGCGCCAGCAGCCAAGGGACAGGCTTTACCTACGAGCAGTACTTC.

The chain joins TRBV7-9 to TRBJ2-6; no definite D call. Trimming pared 6 bases from V and 2 bases from J, leaving 11 bases between. Germline CDR1 is SEHNR and CDR2 is FQNEAQ (reference sequence). This CDR3 is built from 15 residues. The CDR3 sequence is CASSPSVAGANVLTF. Here the CDR3 DNA reads TGTGCCAGCAGTCCCTCCGTTGCTGGGGCCAACGTCCTGACTTTC.

The rearrangement links TRBV29-1 to TRBJ1-1, with 8 bases lining up with TRBD1. From germline, CDR1 is SQVTM and CDR2 ANQGSEA. The CDR3 runs to 15 residues. V was clipped by 3 bases and J by 0 bases; unmatched bases: 6. CDR3 in DNA: TGCAGCGTTGAGCCTGGACAGGGTATGAACACTGAAGCTTTCTTT. Its protein product is CSVEPGQGMNTEAFF.

This chain connects TRBV4-3 to TRBJ2-7, with D uncertain. The CDR3 extends over 15 amino acids. Trimming cost V 1 base and J 4 bases, with 14 bases left between them. Germline CDR1 is LGHNA and CDR2 is YSLEER. The CDR3 sequence is CASSQGFGGGYEQYF. The CDR3 nucleotides read TGCGCCAGCAGCCAAGGGTTCGGCGGCGGATACGAGCAGTACTTC.

The gene calls are TRBV7-2 and TRBJ2-1; D not resolved. The CDR3 runs to 14 residues. The germline V gene has CDR1 SGHTA and CDR2 FQGNSA. V was shortened by 1 base and J by 0 bases, with 4 bases between the two germline ends. CDR3 bases: TGTGCCAGCAGCTTAGTCGACTCCTACAATGAGCAGTTCTTC. Protein product: CASSLVDSYNEQFF.